A single sample is the source of the 32 T cell receptor beta chains below, sequenced in a study of blood T cell repertoires in COVID-19. Profiled with immunoSEQ multiplex PCR; TCRdb holds only in-frame clones, not every one. The repertoire holds roughly 70,000 clones, with roughly 78% as singletons. Sequencing input: peripheral blood. These receptors were obtained from a human donor in a cohort sampled during active COVID-19.

V and J are TRBV27 and TRBJ1-3; 9 positions agree with TRBD1. Looked up from germline, CDR1 is MNHEY and CDR2 is SMNVEV (reference sequence). Germline trimming cut 5 bases from V and 0 bases from J; bases unmatched to any gene: 14. CDR3 length: 19 amino acids. CDR3 sequence reads: CASSLRPGQGDPSGNTIYF. In nucleotides, the CDR3 is TGTGCCAGCAGTCTCCGCCCGGGACAGGGTGACCCCTCTGGAAACACCATATATTTT.

This chain links TRBV28 with TRBJ2-7; TRBD1 is a possible D gene (5 bases). V gave up 5 bases and J gave up 6 bases, with 8 bases separating them. Germline-derived CDR1 and CDR2 are MDHEN and SYDVKM. The CDR3 covers 11 residues. The CDR3 protein is CASSQGLEQYF. CDR3 in DNA: TGTGCCAGCAGTCAGGGTCTCGAGCAGTACTTC.

The chain is built from TRBV7-2 and TRBJ2-7; 8 bases match TRBD2. The germline V gene has CDR1 SGHTA and CDR2 FQGNSA. CDR3 size: 14 residues. Trimming cost V 5 bases and J 7 bases; bases outside gene matches: 10. This CDR3 is CASSLSGTRREQYF. The DNA of the CDR3 is TGTGCCAGCAGCCTTTCCGGGACTAGGCGTGAGCAGTACTTC.

This rearrangement joins TRBV28 to TRBJ1-5; 8 bases align to TRBD1. The V gene's germline CDR1 is MDHEN and CDR2 SYDVKM. The CDR3 length is 13 residues. V lost 2 bases, J lost 10 bases, and 4 bases stayed unmatched. The CDR3 DNA reads as TGTGCCAGCAGTTTACAGGGGGCGGGACCCCAGCATTTT. It translates to CASSLQGAGPQHF.

V usage is TRBV5-1 and J usage is TRBJ2-7; 7 bases fit TRBD1. The trim removed 0 bases at V and 4 bases at J, leaving 1 base unmatched. CDR1 SGHRS and CDR2 YFSETQ come from the germline V gene. This CDR3 comprises 13 residues. CDR3: CASSLDRGYEQYF. Written as DNA, the CDR3 is TGCGCCAGCAGCTTGGACAGGGGATACGAGCAGTACTTC.

This clone was recorded once. J is TRBJ1-5 and V is TRBV28, with a possible D match to TRBD1 (6 bases). The CDR3 runs to 13 residues. Germline CDR1 is MDHEN and CDR2 is SYDVKM. V was cut by 7 bases and J by 1 base, with 8 bases left in between. CDR3 residues: CASNRDSNQPQHF. The CDR3 DNA follows: TGTGCCAGCAACAGGGACAGCAATCAGCCCCAGCATTTT.

The chain employs TRBV19 and TRBJ1-2; no reliable D call. V was shortened by 1 base and J by 3 bases, with 6 bases between the two germline ends. Germline-derived CDR1 and CDR2 are LNHDA and SQIVND (reference sequence). The CDR3 spans 13 residues. Written as DNA, the CDR3 is TGTGCCAGTAGTATAGGTCAGGACTATGGCTACACCTTC. Translated: CASSIGQDYGYTF.

This sequence joins TRBV24-1 and TRBJ2-2; 8 bases match TRBD2. Germline CDR1 and CDR2: KGHDR and SFDVKD. This CDR3 has 16 residues. Trimming removed 3 bases from V and 4 bases from J; junction bases left unmatched: 6. The CDR3 region is CATSDLPGLGTGELFF. CDR3 coding DNA: TGTGCCACCAGTGATCTGCCGGGACTAGGCACCGGGGAGCTGTTTTTT.

The V call is TRBV5-5, the J call TRBJ1-6; D unresolved. Per the germline V gene, CDR1 is SGHKS and CDR2 is YYEKEE (reference sequence). The germline V and J ends were trimmed by 5 bases and 0 bases, with 15 bases remaining between them. The CDR3 sequence is 17 residues long. The DNA of the CDR3 is TGTGCCAGCAGACCGGACGAGGGTTTCTCCTATAATTCACCCCTCCACTTT. Protein sequence: CASRPDEGFSYNSPLHF.

The chain is built from TRBV28 and TRBJ1-3; D gene ambiguous. The V end lost 5 bases, the J end lost 1 base, and 9 bases lay between the germline ends. CDR1 MDHEN and CDR2 SYDVKM come from the germline V gene. The length of the CDR3 is 14 residues. Here the CDR3 reads CASSGGISGNTIYF. CDR3 in DNA: TGTGCCAGCAGTGGAGGGATATCTGGAAACACCATATATTTT.

The rearrangement joins TRBV7-8 to TRBJ2-6; 7 nucleotides line up with TRBD1. V shed 1 base and J 3 bases; nucleotides not matched to a gene: 6. Germline values: CDR1 SGHVS, CDR2 FQNEAQ. This CDR3 has 17 residues. The CDR3: CASSLVHRGFGANVLTF. The CDR3 DNA reads as TGTGCCAGCAGCTTAGTTCACAGGGGCTTTGGGGCCAACGTCCTGACTTTC.

This clone was detected only a few times. The V and J genes are TRBV11-2 and TRBJ2-4; unclear D gene. The germline V gene encodes CDR1 SGHAT and CDR2 FQNNGV. The length of the CDR3 is 12 residues. Trimming left V 0 bases short and J 10 bases short, with 7 bases between. The DNA for the CDR3 is TGTGCCAGCAGCTTAGAAGAGGCGATTCAGTACTTC. It yields the protein CASSLEEAIQYF.

This clone was detected only a few times. The chain is built from TRBV28 and TRBJ2-7, with TRBD2 as a possible D gene (5 bases). Germline V gives CDR1 MDHEN, CDR2 SYDVKM. V gave up 6 bases and J gave up 0 bases, with 6 bases separating them. The CDR3 totals 12 residues. This CDR3 reads CASSRGSYEQYF. DNA for the CDR3: TGTGCCAGCAGCCGGGGCTCCTACGAGCAGTACTTC. Combining the CDR3 with reference TRBV28 and TRBJ2-7 gives the whole variable domain DVKVTQSSRYLVKRTGEKVFLECVQDMDHENMFWYRQDPGLGLRLIYFSYDVKMKEKGDIPEGYSVSREKKERFSLILESASTNQTSMYLCASSRGSYEQYFGPGTRLTVT.

J is TRBJ2-5 and V is TRBV28, with TRBD2 matching over 9 bases. CDR3 length: 15 amino acids. Trimming took 5 bases from V and 0 from J; bases not matched to a gene: 4. Per germline, CDR1 MDHEN and CDR2 SYDVKM. The CDR3 region is CASSAPSGNQETQYF. The DNA for the CDR3 is TGTGCCAGCAGTGCCCCTAGCGGGAACCAAGAGACCCAGTACTTC.

The chain has TRBV15 and TRBJ1-1; no firm D call. Trimming removed 0 bases from V and 5 bases from J, with 13 bases in between. Germline CDR1 and CDR2: LNHNV and YYDKDF (reference sequence). The CDR3 contains 15 residues. For the CDR3, the DNA is TGTGCCACCAGCAGAGATGTCGGAGGGTTGACTGAAGCTTTCTTT. Its protein is CATSRDVGGLTEAFF.

V usage is TRBV6-5 and J usage is TRBJ2-7; 7 bases are shared with TRBD2. The CDR3 extends over 15 amino acids. V was pared by 0 bases and J by 4 bases, with 6 bases of the junction left unmatched. Germline CDR1 and CDR2: MNHEY and SVGAGI. CDR3 in amino acids: CASSYSGGDYYEQYF. CDR3 DNA sequence: TGTGCCAGCAGTTACTCGGGGGGGGACTATTACGAGCAGTACTTC.

This rearrangement joins TRBV10-2 to TRBJ2-1, with 12 positions matching TRBD2. The trim removed 4 bases at V and 13 bases at J, leaving 5 bases unmatched. This CDR3 has 13 amino acids. Looked up from germline, CDR1 is WSHSY and CDR2 is SAAADI. The CDR3 sequence is CASSGGLAGLQFF. CDR3 sequence (DNA): TGCGCCAGCAGTGGGGGACTAGCGGGTCTTCAGTTCTTC.

The chain joins TRBV5-1 to TRBJ2-7; 9 bases fit TRBD1. The CDR3 consists of 15 residues. The ends lost 4 bases at V and 2 bases at J; junction bases unmatched: 7. CDR1 is SGHRS, CDR2 YFSETQ, per germline. CDR3 loop: CASSPRTGDPYEQYF. The CDR3, as DNA: TGCGCCAGCAGCCCCCGGACAGGGGACCCCTACGAGCAGTACTTC.

V usage is TRBV11-2 and J usage is TRBJ1-4; D gene uncertain. V gave up 2 bases and J gave up 4 bases, with 11 bases separating them. CDR3 length equals 15 residues. Germline V lookup: CDR1 SGHAT, CDR2 FQNNGV. In nucleotides, the CDR3 is TGTGCCAGCAGCTTACTTGGGTACAGTAATGAAAAACTGTTTTTT. This sequence encodes CASSLLGYSNEKLFF.

The CDR3 region is CASSTHRGSVYEQYF. The CDR3 DNA reads TGTGCCAGCAGCACTCATAGGGGCTCAGTCTACGAGCAGTACTTC. The V and J genes are TRBV11-2 and TRBJ2-7; TRBD1 might be the D (5 bases). The CDR3 runs 15 residues. Trimming shortened V by 5 bases and J by 3 bases, and 17 bases separated the two germline ends. The germline V gene has CDR1 SGHAT and CDR2 FQNNGV. The full variable domain, in which reference TRBV11-2 and TRBJ2-7 provide the parts outside the CDR3, is EAGVAQSPRYKIIEKRQSVAFWCNPISGHATLYWYQQILGQGPKLLIQFQNNGVVDDSQLPKDRFSAERLKGVDSTLKIQPAKLEDSAVYLCASSTHRGSVYEQYFGPGTRLTVT.

V usage is TRBV6-2 or TRBV6-3 and J usage is TRBJ2-3; D is perhaps TRBD2 (6 bases). CDR3 size: 15 residues. CDR1 is MNHEY, CDR2 SVGEGT, per germline. V was cut by 5 bases and J by 8 bases, with 20 bases left in between. The DNA of the CDR3 is TGTGCCAGCAGTATAACTAGCCTGGGAGAGGGTACGCAGTATTTT. As protein: CASSITSLGEGTQYF.

The chain links TRBV5-1 to TRBJ2-1, with D perhaps TRBD2 (5 bases). There are 12 residues in the CDR3. Deletions cut 3 bases from V and 9 bases from J, with 10 bases between. Looked up from germline, CDR1 is SGHRS and CDR2 is YFSETQ. The DNA for the CDR3 is TGCGCCAGCAGCTCACTAGGTTTTGAGCAGTTCTTC. Its protein product is CASSSLGFEQFF. The entire variable domain, with the rest obtained from reference TRBV5-1 and TRBJ2-1, is as follows: KAGVTQTPRYLIKTRGQQVTLSCSPISGHRSVSWYQQTPGQGLQFLFEYFSETQRNKGNFPGRFSGRQFSNSRSEMNVSTLELGDSALYLCASSSLGFEQFFGPGTRLTVL.

The chain carries TRBV6-5 and TRBJ2-7; D may be TRBD2 (6 bases). This CDR3 is built from 14 residues. V was cut by 2 bases and J by 2 bases, with 10 bases left in between. From germline, CDR1 is MNHEY and CDR2 SVGAGI. The CDR3 here is CASSYRPGAYEQYF. The CDR3 bases are TGTGCCAGCAGTTACAGGCCGGGAGCCTACGAGCAGTACTTC.

This clone was counted between two and nine times. The V and J genes are TRBV7-3 and TRBJ2-1, with 10 positions matching TRBD2. V lost 0 bases and J lost 7; bases outside the gene matches: 6. The length of the CDR3 is 16 residues. CDR1 is SGHTA and CDR2 is FQGTGA in the germline V gene. Here the CDR3 DNA reads TGTGCCAGCAGCTTAACTAGCGGGGGGCTCTCAAATGAGCAGTTCTTC. The encoded protein is CASSLTSGGLSNEQFF. The full variable domain, its missing parts supplied by reference TRBV7-3 and TRBJ2-1, is GAGVSQTPSNKVTEKGKYVELRCDPISGHTALYWYRQSLGQGPEFLIYFQGTGAADDSGLPNDRFFAVRPEGSVSTLKIQRTERGDSAVYLCASSLTSGGLSNEQFFGPGTRLTVL.

The chain links TRBV5-1 to TRBJ2-5, with 7 positions matching TRBD1. The ends lost 4 bases at V and 5 bases at J; junction bases unmatched: 11. Germline values: CDR1 SGHRS, CDR2 YFSETQ. The CDR3 loop spans 15 amino acids. This CDR3 reads CASSPTGKQGETQYF. The CDR3 DNA is TGCGCCAGCAGCCCGACGGGTAAACAGGGGGAGACCCAGTACTTC.

The rearrangement uses TRBV7-9 and TRBJ2-7; D is ambiguous. This CDR3 region has 13 residues. With 2 bases removed from V and 2 bases from J, the gap between germline ends came to 7 bases. The germline CDR1 and CDR2 sequences are SEHNR and FQNEAQ (reference sequence). CDR3 loop: CASSLTGPYEQYF. CDR3 bases: TGTGCCAGCAGCTTAACTGGGCCCTACGAGCAGTACTTC. Supplemented by reference TRBV7-9 and TRBJ2-7, the full variable domain reads DTGVSQNPRHKITKRGQNVTFRCDPISEHNRLYWYRQTLGQGPEFLTYFQNEAQLEKSRLLSDRFSAERPKGSFSTLEIQRTEQGDSAMYLCASSLTGPYEQYFGPGTRLTVT.

The CDR3 region is CASSTRTSASDTQYF. The CDR3 nucleotides read TGCGCCAGCAGCACCCGGACTAGCGCGTCAGATACGCAGTATTTT. The chain carries TRBV4-3 and TRBJ2-3; 9 nucleotides align to TRBD2. From germline, CDR1 is LGHNA and CDR2 YSLEER. V lost 5 bases and J lost 4; bases outside the gene matches: 7. The CDR3 is 15 amino acids.

The V gene is TRBV5-1, the J gene TRBJ2-7, with TRBD1 as a possible D gene (6 bases). Germline loops: CDR1 SGHRS, CDR2 YFSETQ. The CDR3 sequence is 16 residues long. V was clipped by 2 bases and J by 6 bases, with 21 bases between them. The chain's CDR3 is CASSLEPTGSLSEQYF. DNA for the CDR3: TGCGCCAGCAGCTTAGAACCAACAGGGTCTCTAAGCGAGCAGTACTTC.

This chain joins TRBV18 and TRBJ2-1, with D hard to call. V was shortened by 6 bases and J by 8 bases, with 14 bases between the two germline ends. The CDR3 spans 13 residues. Germline CDR1 is KGHSH and CDR2 is LQKENI. For the CDR3, the DNA is TGTGCCAGCTCCCTAAACGCCCAGGATGAGCAGTTCTTC. Its translation is CASSLNAQDEQFF. Filled out from reference TRBV18 and TRBJ2-1, the complete variable domain reads NAGVMQNPRHLVRRRGQEARLRCSPMKGHSHVYWYRQLPEEGLKFMVYLQKENIIDESGMPKERFSAEFPKEGPSILRIQQVVRGDSAAYFCASSLNAQDEQFFGPGTRLTVL.

This clone was seen only a few times. The rearrangement joins TRBV5-5 to TRBJ1-1; D remains ambiguous. This CDR3 is built from 14 residues. The V gene lost 0 bases and the J gene lost 1 base, with 7 bases spanning the gap. Germline V CDR1 and CDR2: SGHKS, YYEKEE (reference sequence). The CDR3 DNA follows: TGTGCCAGCAGCTTGGGTCCGGGGAACACTGAAGCTTTCTTT. Translated, it gives CASSLGPGNTEAFF.

This clone appeared once. The chain is built from TRBV30 and TRBJ1-6; TRBD1 matches 9 bases. Trimming removed 2 bases from V and 7 bases from J; junction bases left unmatched: 6. Germline V gene sequence: CDR1 GTSNPN, CDR2 SVGIG (reference sequence). The CDR3 runs 15 residues. The CDR3 is CAWSSGQGSNSPLHF. In nucleotides, the CDR3 is TGTGCCTGGAGTTCCGGACAGGGGAGCAATTCACCCCTCCACTTT.

The chain combines TRBV7-2 with TRBJ2-7, with 7 bases lining up with TRBD1. The CDR3 has 14 amino acids. J was trimmed by 2 bases and V by 3 bases; bases with no gene match: 4. Germline CDR1 SGHTA, CDR2 FQGNSA. The CDR3 sequence is CASSFRDRPYEQYF. CDR3 nucleotide sequence: TGTGCCAGCAGCTTCCGGGACAGACCCTACGAGCAGTACTTC.